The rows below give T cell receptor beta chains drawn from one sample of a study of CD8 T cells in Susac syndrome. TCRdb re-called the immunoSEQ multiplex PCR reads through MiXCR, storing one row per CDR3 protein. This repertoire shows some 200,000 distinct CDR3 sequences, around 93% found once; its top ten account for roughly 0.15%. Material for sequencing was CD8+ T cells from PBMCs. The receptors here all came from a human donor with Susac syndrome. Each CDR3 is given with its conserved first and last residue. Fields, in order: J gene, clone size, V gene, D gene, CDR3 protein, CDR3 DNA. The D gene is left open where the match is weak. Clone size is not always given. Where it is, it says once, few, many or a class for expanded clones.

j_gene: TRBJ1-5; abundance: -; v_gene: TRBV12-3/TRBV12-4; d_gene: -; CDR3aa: CASSSQADNQPQHF; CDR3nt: TGTGCCAGCAGTTCCCAGGCAGACAATCAGCCCCAGCATTTT
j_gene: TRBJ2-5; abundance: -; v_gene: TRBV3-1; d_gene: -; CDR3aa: CASSPKGPSATQYF; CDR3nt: TGTGCCAGCAGCCCGAAGGGGCCCTCGGCGACCCAGTACTTC
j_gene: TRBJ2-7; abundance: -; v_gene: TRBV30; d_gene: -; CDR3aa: CAWKRRGIHEQYF; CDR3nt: TGTGCCTGGAAACGCAGGGGAATCCACGAGCAGTACTTC
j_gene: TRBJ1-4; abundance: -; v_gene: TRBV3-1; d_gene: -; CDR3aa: CASSHGVAEKLFF; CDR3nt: TGTGCCAGCAGCCACGGGGTGGCCGAAAAACTGTTTTTT
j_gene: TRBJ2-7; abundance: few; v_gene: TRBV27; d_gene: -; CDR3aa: CASSFRGSYEQYF; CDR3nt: TGTGCCAGCAGTTTCCGGGGCTCCTACGAGCAGTACTTC
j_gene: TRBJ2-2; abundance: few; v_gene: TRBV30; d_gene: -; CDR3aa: CAWSVSDTGELFF; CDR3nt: TGTGCCTGGAGTGTGTCGGACACCGGGGAGCTGTTTTTT
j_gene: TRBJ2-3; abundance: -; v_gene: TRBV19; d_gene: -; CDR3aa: CASSIDSVTDTQYF; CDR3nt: TGTGCCAGTAGTATAGATTCGGTCACAGATACGCAGTATTTT
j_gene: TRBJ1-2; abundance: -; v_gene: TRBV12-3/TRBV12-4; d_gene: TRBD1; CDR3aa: CASSSGTATYGYTF; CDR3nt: TGTGCCAGCAGTTCTGGGACAGCGACCTATGGCTACACCTTC
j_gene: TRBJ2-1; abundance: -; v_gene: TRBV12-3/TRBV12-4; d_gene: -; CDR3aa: CASSGMTGQEGHEQFF; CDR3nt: TGTGCCAGCAGTGGAATGACCGGACAAGAGGGTCATGAGCAGTTCTTC
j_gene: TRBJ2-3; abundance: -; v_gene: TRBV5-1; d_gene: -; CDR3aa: CASSLVSGTDTQYF; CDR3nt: TGCGCCAGCAGCTTGGTATCAGGCACAGATACGCAGTATTTT
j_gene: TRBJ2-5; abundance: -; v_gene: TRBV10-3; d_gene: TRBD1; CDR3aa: CATGQQETQYF; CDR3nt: TGCGCGACGGGACAGCAAGAGACCCAGTACTTC
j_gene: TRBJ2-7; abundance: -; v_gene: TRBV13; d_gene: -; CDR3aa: CASSQGSPEQYF; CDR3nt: TGTGCCAGCAGCCAGGGTTCTCCCGAGCAGTACTTC
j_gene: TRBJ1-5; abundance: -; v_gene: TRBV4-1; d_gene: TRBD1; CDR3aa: CASSQVQGASQPQHF; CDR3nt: TGCGCCAGCAGCCAAGTTCAGGGGGCCAGTCAGCCCCAGCATTTT
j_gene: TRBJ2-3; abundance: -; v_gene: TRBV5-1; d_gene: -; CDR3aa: CASRNPDHSTDTQYF; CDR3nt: TGCGCCAGCAGAAATCCTGACCATAGCACAGATACGCAGTATTTT
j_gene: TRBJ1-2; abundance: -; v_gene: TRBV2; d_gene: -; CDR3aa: CASSRDRDPSYGYTF; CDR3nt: TGTGCCAGCAGCCGGGACCGGGACCCCAGCTATGGCTACACCTTC
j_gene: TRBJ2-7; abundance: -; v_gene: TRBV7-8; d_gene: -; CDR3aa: CASSLSTDYEQYF; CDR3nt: TGTGCCAGCAGCTTATCGACCGACTACGAGCAGTACTTC
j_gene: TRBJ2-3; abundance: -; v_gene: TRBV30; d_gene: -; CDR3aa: CAWRNDGQAVRDTQYF; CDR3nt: TGTGCCTGGAGAAACGATGGGCAGGCGGTGAGGGATACGCAGTATTTT
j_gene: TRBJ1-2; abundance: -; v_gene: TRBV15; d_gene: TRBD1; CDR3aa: CATSNRQGSFYGYTF; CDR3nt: TGTGCCACCAGCAATAGACAGGGCTCCTTCTATGGCTACACCTTC
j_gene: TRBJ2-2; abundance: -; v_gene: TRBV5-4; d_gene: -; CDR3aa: CASSLAGATGELFF; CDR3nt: TGTGCCAGCAGCTTGGCCGGGGCCACCGGGGAGCTGTTTTTT
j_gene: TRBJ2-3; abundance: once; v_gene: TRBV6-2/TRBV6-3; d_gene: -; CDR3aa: CASPKKDTQYF; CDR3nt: TGTGCCAGCCCCAAGAAGGATACGCAGTATTTT
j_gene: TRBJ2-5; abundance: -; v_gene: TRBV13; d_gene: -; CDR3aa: CASSSGGRETQYF; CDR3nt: TGTGCCAGCAGCTCCGGCGGTCGAGAGACCCAGTACTTC
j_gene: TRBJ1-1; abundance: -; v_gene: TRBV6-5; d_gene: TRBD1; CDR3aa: CASYDRVAEAFF; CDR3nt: TGTGCCAGTTACGACAGGGTTGCTGAAGCTTTCTTT
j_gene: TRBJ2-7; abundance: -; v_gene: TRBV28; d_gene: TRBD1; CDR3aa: CASSLRPGQMSYEQYF; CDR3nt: TGTGCCAGCAGTTTAAGACCGGGACAGATGTCCTACGAGCAGTACTTC
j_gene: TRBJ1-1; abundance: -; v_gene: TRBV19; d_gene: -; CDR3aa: CASRQRQVYTEAFF; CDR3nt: TGTGCCAGTAGACAGCGACAGGTCTACACTGAAGCTTTCTTT
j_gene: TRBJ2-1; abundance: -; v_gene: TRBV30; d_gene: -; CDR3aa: CAWSTFSYNEQFF; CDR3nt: TGTGCCTGGAGTACCTTCTCCTACAATGAGCAGTTCTTC
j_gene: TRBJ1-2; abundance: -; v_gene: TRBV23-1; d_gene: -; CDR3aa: CASSQGPSAGYTF; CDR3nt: TGCGCCAGCAGTCAAGGTCCGAGTGCTGGCTACACCTTC
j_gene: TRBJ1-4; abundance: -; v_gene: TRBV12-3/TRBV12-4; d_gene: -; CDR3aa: CASSLEAAATNEKLFF; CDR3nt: TGTGCCAGCAGTTTAGAGGCGGCCGCAACTAATGAAAAACTGTTTTTT
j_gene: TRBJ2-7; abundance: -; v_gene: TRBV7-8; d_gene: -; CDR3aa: CASSWISSGYEQYF; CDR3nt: TGTGCCAGCAGCTGGATTAGTAGCGGATACGAGCAGTACTTC
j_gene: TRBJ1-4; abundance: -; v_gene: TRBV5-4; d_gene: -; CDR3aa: CASSLVPHEKLFF; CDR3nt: TGTGCCAGCAGCTTGGTCCCGCATGAAAAACTGTTTTTT
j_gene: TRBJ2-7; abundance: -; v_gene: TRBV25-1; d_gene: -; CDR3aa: CASSEFGGSYEQYF; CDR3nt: TGTGCCAGCAGTGAATTTGGGGGCTCCTACGAGCAGTACTTC
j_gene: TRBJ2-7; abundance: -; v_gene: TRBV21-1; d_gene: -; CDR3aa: CASSKVRVSPWIYEQYF; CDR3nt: TGTGCCAGCAGCAAAGTTAGAGTTAGTCCATGGATCTACGAGCAGTACTTC
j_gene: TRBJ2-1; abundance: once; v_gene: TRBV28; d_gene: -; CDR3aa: CASSFWRASYNEQFF; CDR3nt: TGTGCCAGCAGTTTTTGGAGGGCCTCCTACAATGAGCAGTTCTTC
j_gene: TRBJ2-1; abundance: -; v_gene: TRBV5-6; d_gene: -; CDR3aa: CASTVGWAGNEQFF; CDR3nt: TGTGCCAGCACCGTGGGGTGGGCGGGCAATGAGCAGTTCTTC
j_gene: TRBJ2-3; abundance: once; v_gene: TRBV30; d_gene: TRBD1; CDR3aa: CAWSLQGGTDTQYF; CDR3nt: TGTGCCTGGAGTTTACAGGGGGGCACAGATACGCAGTATTTT
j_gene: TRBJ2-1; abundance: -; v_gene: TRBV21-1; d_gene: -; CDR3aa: CASPNLWREGQNEQFF; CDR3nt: TGTGCCAGCCCGAACCTTTGGCGGGAGGGCCAGAATGAGCAGTTCTTC
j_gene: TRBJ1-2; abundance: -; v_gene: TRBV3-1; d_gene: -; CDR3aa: CASSQDGQYYGYTF; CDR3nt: TGTGCCAGCAGCCAAGACGGGCAGTACTATGGCTACACCTTC
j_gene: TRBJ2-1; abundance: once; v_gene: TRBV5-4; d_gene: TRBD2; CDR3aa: CASSSNRGTSGRGYNEQFF; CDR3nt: TGTGCCAGCAGCTCCAACCGGGGGACTAGCGGGAGGGGTTACAATGAGCAGTTCTTC
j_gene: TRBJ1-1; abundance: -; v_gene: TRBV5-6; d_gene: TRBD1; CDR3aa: CASSLGTGGTEAFF; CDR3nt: TGTGCCAGCAGCTTGGGGACAGGGGGGACTGAAGCTTTCTTT
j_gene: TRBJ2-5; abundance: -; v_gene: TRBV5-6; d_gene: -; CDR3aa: CASSLGEGEETQYF; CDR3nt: TGTGCCAGCAGCTTGGGGGAAGGGGAAGAGACCCAGTACTTC
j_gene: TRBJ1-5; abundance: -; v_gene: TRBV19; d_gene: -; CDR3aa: CASSSGAGAFFQPQHF; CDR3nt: TGTGCCAGTAGTAGTGGTGCAGGGGCATTTTTTCAGCCCCAGCATTTT
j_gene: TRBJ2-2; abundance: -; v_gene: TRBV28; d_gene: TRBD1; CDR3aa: CASSYGPVGFRQGAGELFF; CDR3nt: TGTGCCAGCAGTTACGGCCCCGTGGGATTCAGACAGGGGGCCGGGGAGCTGTTTTTT